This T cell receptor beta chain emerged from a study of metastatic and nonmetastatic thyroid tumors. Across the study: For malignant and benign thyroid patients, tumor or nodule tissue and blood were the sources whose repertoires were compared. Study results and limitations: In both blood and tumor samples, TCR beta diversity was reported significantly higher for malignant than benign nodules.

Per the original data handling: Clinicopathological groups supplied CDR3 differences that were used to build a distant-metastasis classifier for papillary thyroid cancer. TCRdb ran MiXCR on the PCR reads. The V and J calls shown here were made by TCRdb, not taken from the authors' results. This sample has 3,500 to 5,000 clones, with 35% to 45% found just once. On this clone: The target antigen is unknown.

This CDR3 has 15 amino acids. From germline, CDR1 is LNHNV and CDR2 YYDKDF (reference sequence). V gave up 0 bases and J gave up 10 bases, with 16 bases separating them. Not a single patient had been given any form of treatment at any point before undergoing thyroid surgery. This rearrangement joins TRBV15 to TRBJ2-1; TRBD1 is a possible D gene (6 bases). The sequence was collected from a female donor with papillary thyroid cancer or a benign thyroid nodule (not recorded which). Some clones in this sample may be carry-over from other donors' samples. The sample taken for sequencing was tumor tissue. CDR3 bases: TGTGCCACCAGCAGAGATGGGGGCCCCGAGGAGGAGCAGTTCTTC. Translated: CATSRDGGPEEEQFF.